These 30 T cell receptor beta chains originate from one sample sequenced in a study of cytomegalovirus exposure and HLA in healthy donors. This PCR relied on a set of 60 Vbeta primers and 13 Jbeta primers. Sequenced by immunoSEQ multiplex PCR; TCRdb stores in-frame clones only, minus some. This table has approximately 180,000 clones, 75% to 85% appearing once. The sequenced material came from PBMCs. Every receptor here comes from a man in his thirties or forties in good health and CMV-seropositive.

This chain links TRBV6-4 with TRBJ2-3; unclear D gene. The CDR3 is 15 amino acids. Germline V CDR1 and CDR2: MRHNA, SNTAGT. The V end was cut by 4 bases, the J end by 2 bases, with 13 bases between. This CDR3 reads CASSVDDTPTDTQYF. The CDR3, as DNA: TGTGCCAGCAGTGTTGATGACACCCCCACAGATACGCAGTATTTT.

V usage is TRBV4-2 and J usage is TRBJ2-7; maybe TRBD2 (5 bases). V lost 0 bases and J 2 bases, leaving 11 bases between the germline ends. Germline V CDR1 and CDR2: LGHNA, YNFKEQ. The CDR3 totals 15 residues. Written as DNA, the CDR3 is TGTGCCAGCAGCCAAGAGACGGGATTTCCCTACGAGCAGTACTTC. It yields the protein CASSQETGFPYEQYF.

The chain carries TRBV6-1 and TRBJ1-5; D is possibly TRBD1 (5 bases). Germline loops: CDR1 MNHNS, CDR2 SASEGT. V was trimmed by 8 bases and J by 4 bases, leaving 12 bases between them. The CDR3 sequence is 13 residues long. The CDR3 coding sequence is TGTGCCAGCCGACTTGGGGGGAATCAGCCCCAGCATTTT. Encoded protein: CASRLGGNQPQHF.

This chain uses TRBV19 with TRBJ1-1; D remains ambiguous. V was shortened by 1 base and J by 3 bases, with 6 bases between the two germline ends. Germline-derived CDR1 and CDR2 are LNHDA and SQIVND (reference sequence). The CDR3 is 13 residues long. Here the CDR3 DNA reads TGTGCCAGTAGTATAGGGGGAGACACTGAAGCTTTCTTT. This gives the protein CASSIGGDTEAFF. The variable domain in full, completed from reference TRBV19 and TRBJ1-1, reads DGGITQSPKYLFRKEGQNVTLSCEQNLNHDAMYWYRQDPGQGLRLIYYSQIVNDFQKGDIAEGYSVSREKKESFPLTVTSAQKNPTAFYLCASSIGGDTEAFFGQGTRLTVV.

This clone was counted a single time. This rearrangement joins TRBV14 to TRBJ2-7, with a possible D match to TRBD1 (5 bases). The V end lost 3 bases, the J end lost 5 bases, and 17 bases lay between the germline ends. Germline assignment: CDR1 SGHDN and CDR2 FVKESK. CDR3 length: 15 residues. The CDR3, as DNA: TGTGCCAGCAGCCACCTGACAGCCGGATACGACGAGCAGTACTTC. It specifies CASSHLTAGYDEQYF.

The chain carries TRBV5-1 and TRBJ2-7; TRBD2 agrees at 9 bases. V shed 4 bases, J shed 4 bases, and the junction held 12 bases outside the gene matches. There are 16 residues in the CDR3. Per the germline V gene, CDR1 is SGHRS and CDR2 is YFSETQ. The CDR3 region is CASSPVLAGVGYEQYF. In DNA, the CDR3 is TGCGCCAGCAGCCCAGTTTTAGCGGGAGTTGGATACGAGCAGTACTTC. The full variable domain, completed using reference TRBV5-1 and TRBJ2-7, is KAGVTQTPRYLIKTRGQQVTLSCSPISGHRSVSWYQQTPGQGLQFLFEYFSETQRNKGNFPGRFSGRQFSNSRSEMNVSTLELGDSALYLCASSPVLAGVGYEQYFGPGTRLTVT.

The V call is TRBV28, the J call TRBJ2-1; 13 nucleotides align to TRBD2. Germline CDR1 MDHEN, CDR2 SYDVKM. V lost 11 bases, J lost 10 bases, and 11 bases stayed unmatched. This CDR3 region has 14 residues. CDR3 region: CASEGLAGNGEQFF. The CDR3, as DNA: TGTGCCTCCGAGGGACTAGCGGGAAATGGAGAGCAGTTCTTC.

This chain uses TRBV10-1 with TRBJ2-3, with 13 bases aligning to TRBD2. With V trimmed by 6 bases and J by 0 bases, 6 bases remained unmatched. This CDR3 spans 17 amino acids. Germline V CDR1 and CDR2: WNHNN, SYGVQD (reference sequence). Here the CDR3 reads CASSNPGLAGSTDTQYF. The DNA of the CDR3 is TGCGCCAGCAGCAACCCGGGACTAGCGGGAAGCACAGATACGCAGTATTTT.

This rearrangement joins TRBV29-1 to TRBJ2-5, with D perhaps TRBD2 (6 bases). The V gene's germline CDR1 is SQVTM and CDR2 ANQGSEA. Trimming took 7 bases from V and 0 from J, leaving 9 bases between them. This CDR3 has 12 amino acids. CDR3 sequence: CSAGDYQETQYF. The CDR3 bases are TGCAGCGCCGGGGACTACCAAGAGACCCAGTACTTC. Using reference TRBV29-1 and TRBJ2-5 for the parts outside the CDR3, the full variable domain is SAVISQKPSRDICQRGTSLTIQCQVDSQVTMMFWYRQQPGQSLTLIATANQGSEATYESGFVIDKFPISRPNLTFSTLTVSNMSPEDSSIYLCSAGDYQETQYFGPGTRLLVL.

The rearrangement joins TRBV10-3 to TRBJ2-2; maybe TRBD1 (5 bases). This CDR3 spans 15 amino acids. Germline CDR1 ENHRY, CDR2 SYGVKD. V lost 2 bases to trimming and J lost 4 bases, with 11 bases between them. The CDR3 sequence: CAISERSGITGELFF. The CDR3 DNA sequence: TGTGCCATCAGTGAGCGATCAGGGATCACCGGGGAGCTGTTTTTT.

The V and J genes are TRBV4-1 and TRBJ2-7; 7 bases match TRBD1. CDR1 and CDR2 (germline): MGHRA, YSYEKL. The CDR3 runs to 14 residues. Trimming at V came to 1 base and at J to 4 bases, leaving 4 bases not matched to a gene. The CDR3 region is CASSQGYRGYEQYF. DNA for the CDR3: TGCGCCAGCAGCCAAGGGTACAGGGGTTACGAGCAGTACTTC.

The chain carries TRBV5-4 and TRBJ2-7; 8 nucleotides match TRBD2. The ends lost 4 bases at V and 2 bases at J; junction bases unmatched: 8. Germline V lookup: CDR1 SGHNT, CDR2 YYREEE (reference sequence). The CDR3 spans 15 residues. The CDR3 DNA follows: TGTGCCAGCAGCCGACCGGGACTAGATGCCTACGAGCAGTACTTC. Encoded protein: CASSRPGLDAYEQYF.

This chain joins TRBV6-1 and TRBJ2-3; D is ambiguous. CDR1 and CDR2 (germline): MNHNS, SASEGT. Between the trimmed V and J ends, which lost 4 bases and 1 base, there was a span of 6 bases. There are 13 residues in the CDR3. The CDR3 region has the DNA TGTGCCAGCAGTGTAGAGGGCACAGATACGCAGTATTTT. Protein sequence: CASSVEGTDTQYF.

In DNA, the CDR3 is TGTGCCAGCTGGGGGACTAGCGGGAGTCGAGGTCTGTACTTC. Translation gives CASWGTSGSRGLYF. The chain uses TRBV28 and TRBJ2-7, with 14 bases lining up with TRBD2. V was pared by 8 bases and J by 12 bases, with 12 bases of the junction left unmatched. From germline, CDR1 is MDHEN and CDR2 SYDVKM. CDR3 length: 14 residues.

As regards this clone: An end of the junction differs from the germline gene, which may be a read error. V gene TRBV7-9 combines with J gene TRBJ1-3; D is unclear. The CDR3 totals 11 residues. The germline V gene encodes CDR1 SEHNR and CDR2 FQNEAQ (reference sequence). This chain's CDR3 is CSSSPTSTIYF. The CDR3 coding sequence is TGTTCCAGCAGCCCAACAAGCACCATATATTTT.

CDR3: CAWSETGNEQFF. The CDR3 nucleotides are TGTGCCTGGAGTGAGACAGGCAATGAGCAGTTCTTC. The rearrangement links TRBV30 to TRBJ2-1; D might be TRBD1 (6 bases). Germline loops: CDR1 GTSNPN, CDR2 SVGIG (reference sequence). V lost 1 base to trimming and J lost 6 bases, with 7 bases between them. The CDR3 spans 12 residues.

This chain uses TRBV27 with TRBJ1-2; D is ambiguous. The CDR3 loop spans 12 amino acids. Germline V gene data show CDR1 as MNHEY and CDR2 as SMNVEV (reference sequence). The V end lost 5 bases, the J end lost 4 bases, and 8 bases lay between the germline ends. In DNA form, the CDR3 reads TGTGCCAGCAGTCAGGCAGGCTATGGCTACACCTTC. This gives the protein CASSQAGYGYTF.

The chain employs TRBV11-2 and TRBJ2-7; 9 nucleotides align to TRBD1. Germline CDR1 SGHAT, CDR2 FQNNGV. V shed 1 base and J 6 bases; nucleotides not matched to a gene: 7. There are 15 residues in the CDR3. CDR3 bases: TGTGCCAGCAGCTTAGTGGGACAGGGCTGGTCCGAGCAGTACTTC. The encoded protein is CASSLVGQGWSEQYF.

The DNA for the CDR3 is TGTGCCAGCAGTACGGCACAGGGGGTGACCACTGAAGCTTTCTTT. Protein product: CASSTAQGVTTEAFF. The chain is built from TRBV27 and TRBJ1-1; TRBD1 agrees at 8 bases. The CDR3 length is 15 residues. V dropped 5 bases and J dropped 4; count of bases not matched to a gene: 9. Germline V gene sequence: CDR1 MNHEY, CDR2 SMNVEV (reference sequence).

This clone was detected only a few times. This sequence joins TRBV15 and TRBJ2-5; a weak D match, TRBD2 (5 bases). V lost 3 bases to trimming and J lost 4 bases, with 18 bases between them. CDR3 length equals 16 residues. Germline V gene sequence: CDR1 LNHNV, CDR2 YYDKDF (reference sequence). The CDR3 nucleotides read TGTGCCACCAGCAGGCCCGGTGAGGGATTGGGAGAGACCCAGTACTTC. As protein: CATSRPGEGLGETQYF.

The V gene is TRBV27, the J gene TRBJ1-4, with D uncertain. The CDR3 contains 13 residues. V dropped 2 bases and J dropped 7 bases, with 8 bases sitting between them. Germline CDR1 is MNHEY and CDR2 is SMNVEV (reference sequence). The CDR3 here is CASSLKRVEKLFF. The CDR3 nucleotides are TGTGCCAGCAGTTTAAAAAGAGTTGAAAAACTGTTTTTT.

This sequence joins TRBV5-8 and TRBJ1-3; no definite D call. V lost 6 bases, J lost 1 base, and 14 bases lay in between. Germline CDR1 reads SGHTS; CDR2 reads YDEGEE. The CDR3 spans 15 residues. In DNA, the CDR3 is TGTGCCAGCATCCCTTACCGGGGTTCTGGAAACACCATATATTTT. Protein: CASIPYRGSGNTIYF.

The rearrangement uses TRBV27 and TRBJ2-7, with TRBD2 matching 14 bases. After removal of 2 bases from V and 5 bases from J, the junction contained 5 bases not matched to a gene. This CDR3 is 16 amino acids long. Germline V CDR1 and CDR2: MNHEY, SMNVEV (reference sequence). The CDR3 is CASSLGGLAGANEQYF. In DNA, the CDR3 is TGTGCCAGCAGTTTAGGGGGACTAGCGGGAGCAAACGAGCAGTACTTC.

This chain uses TRBV15 with TRBJ1-2; perhaps TRBD1 as D (5 bases). Germline V gene sequence: CDR1 LNHNV, CDR2 YYDKDF (reference sequence). Deletions cut 3 bases from V and 3 bases from J, with 20 bases between. The CDR3 contains 17 residues. Written as DNA, the CDR3 is TGTGCCACCAGCAGCTACGTCAGGACACAGTATTACTATGGCTACACCTTC. As protein: CATSSYVRTQYYYGYTF.

V usage is TRBV5-1 and J usage is TRBJ1-2; 10 bases align to TRBD1. After removal of 4 bases from V and 8 bases from J, the junction contained 8 bases not matched to a gene. Germline values: CDR1 SGHRS, CDR2 YFSETQ. The CDR3 has 14 amino acids. CDR3 in DNA: TGCGCCAGCAGCCCGGACAGGGGGAATGTGGGCTACACCTTC. Protein sequence: CASSPDRGNVGYTF.

The chain combines TRBV5-1 with TRBJ2-3, with TRBD2 matching 14 bases. This CDR3 has 16 residues. CDR1 and CDR2 (germline): SGHRS, YFSETQ. The trim removed 3 bases at V and 6 bases at J, leaving 6 bases unmatched. In DNA form, the CDR3 reads TGCGCCAGCAGCTCGGGACTAGCGGGGGAGCTTGATACGCAGTATTTT. This sequence encodes CASSSGLAGELDTQYF. The full variable domain, with the rest looked up from reference TRBV5-1 and TRBJ2-3, is KAGVTQTPRYLIKTRGQQVTLSCSPISGHRSVSWYQQTPGQGLQFLFEYFSETQRNKGNFPGRFSGRQFSNSRSEMNVSTLELGDSALYLCASSSGLAGELDTQYFGPGTRLTVL.

The chain is built from TRBV6-5 and TRBJ1-6; 8 nucleotides line up with TRBD1. CDR1 is MNHEY, CDR2 SVGAGI, per germline. The CDR3 loop spans 15 amino acids. J lost 6 bases, V lost 0 bases, and 1 base had no gene match. CDR3 protein: CASSYSGQANSPLHF. CDR3 nucleotide sequence: TGTGCCAGCAGTTACTCGGGACAGGCTAATTCACCCCTCCACTTT.

The chain recombines TRBV5-6 with TRBJ2-5, with D unresolved. V was cut by 0 bases and J by 5 bases, with 2 bases left in between. CDR1 is SGHDT, CDR2 YYEEEE, per germline. The CDR3 contains 11 residues. CDR3 in amino acids: CASSLAETQYF. CDR3 nucleotides: TGTGCCAGCAGCTTGGCTGAGACCCAGTACTTC.

J is TRBJ2-1 and V is TRBV6-5; 13 positions agree with TRBD2. The CDR3 sequence is 14 residues long. V lost 8 bases to trimming and J lost 10 bases; unmatched junction nucleotides: 8. Germline V CDR1 and CDR2: MNHEY, SVGAGI. The CDR3 here is CASGLTSGGQEQFF. The CDR3 coding sequence is TGTGCCAGCGGGCTGACTAGCGGGGGGCAGGAGCAGTTCTTC.

The chain joins TRBV2 to TRBJ1-2; 7 nucleotides match TRBD1. Trimming cost V 8 bases and J 3 bases; bases outside gene matches: 12. Germline V gives CDR1 SNHLY, CDR2 FYNNEI. The CDR3 is 15 amino acids. DNA for the CDR3: TGTGCCAGCTTGGCCCATGGGACAGCAGACTATGGCTACACCTTC. Its protein product is CASLAHGTADYGYTF.